The entry below describes one T cell receptor (beta chain). The antigen is unknown. This record comes from a study of beta chain features in type 1 diabetes. Across the whole study: The patient and healthy donor groups were comparable for age, gender and cell yields. Points from the study as a whole: Patients with type 1 diabetes carried fewer insertions and had more deletions at their VDJ junctions. TCRB CDR3 length was moderately but significantly reduced in all four CD4+ subsets of Type 1 diabetes patients.

The entirety of the isolated RNA underwent reverse transcription, so expressed TCRB transcripts were sequenced. The repertoire was sequenced with immunoSEQ multiplex PCR; TCRdb's copy has only in-frame clones and lacks some. The sample yields some 200,000 clones, 16% seen once. In total, each donor contributed a single heparinised blood draw that averaged roughly 100 mL. Sorting of CD4+ naive, central memory, regulatory and stem cell-like memory cells was performed via CD45RO/CCR7/CD25/CD127/CD95/CD27. V shed 5 bases and J 1 base; nucleotides not matched to a gene: 11. The CDR3 covers 17 residues. Germline V gives CDR1 SEHNR, CDR2 FQNEAQ (reference sequence).

The specimen was naive CD4+ T cells from blood. V gene TRBV7-9 combines with J gene TRBJ2-5, with 9 bases aligning to TRBD2. This TCR came from a man aged 25 to 40 with type 1 diabetes. CDR3 residues: CASSAFRLAGSQETQYF. In DNA, the CDR3 is TGTGCCAGCAGCGCATTTCGGCTAGCGGGATCCCAAGAGACCCAGTACTTC.